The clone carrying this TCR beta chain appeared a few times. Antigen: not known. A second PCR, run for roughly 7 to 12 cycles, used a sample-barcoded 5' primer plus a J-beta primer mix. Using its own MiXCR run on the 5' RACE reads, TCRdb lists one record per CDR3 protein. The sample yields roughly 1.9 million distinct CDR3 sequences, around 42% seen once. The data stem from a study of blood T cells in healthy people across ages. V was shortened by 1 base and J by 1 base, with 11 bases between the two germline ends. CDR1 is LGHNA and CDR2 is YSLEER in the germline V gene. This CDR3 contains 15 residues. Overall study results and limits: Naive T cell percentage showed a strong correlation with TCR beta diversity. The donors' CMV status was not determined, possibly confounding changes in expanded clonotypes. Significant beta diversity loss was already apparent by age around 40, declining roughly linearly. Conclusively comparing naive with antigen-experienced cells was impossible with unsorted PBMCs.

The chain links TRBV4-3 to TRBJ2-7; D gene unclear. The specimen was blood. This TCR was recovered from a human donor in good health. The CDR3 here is CASSQGLTSSYEQYF. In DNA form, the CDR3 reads TGCGCCAGCAGCCAAGGCCTCACAAGTTCCTACGAGCAGTACTTC.